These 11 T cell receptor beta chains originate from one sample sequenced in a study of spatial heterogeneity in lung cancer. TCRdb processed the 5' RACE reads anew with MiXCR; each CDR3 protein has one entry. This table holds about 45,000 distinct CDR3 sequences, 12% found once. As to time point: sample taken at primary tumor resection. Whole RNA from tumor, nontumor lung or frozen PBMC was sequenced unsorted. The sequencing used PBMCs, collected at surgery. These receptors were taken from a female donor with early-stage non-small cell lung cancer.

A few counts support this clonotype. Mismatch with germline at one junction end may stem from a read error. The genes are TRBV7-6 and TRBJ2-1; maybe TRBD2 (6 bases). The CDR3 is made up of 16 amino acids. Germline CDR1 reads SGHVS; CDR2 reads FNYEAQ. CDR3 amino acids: CASSPGVGPSYNEQFF. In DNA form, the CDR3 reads TGTGCTAGCAGCCCGGGGGTAGGGCCCTCCTACAATGAGCAGTTCTTC.

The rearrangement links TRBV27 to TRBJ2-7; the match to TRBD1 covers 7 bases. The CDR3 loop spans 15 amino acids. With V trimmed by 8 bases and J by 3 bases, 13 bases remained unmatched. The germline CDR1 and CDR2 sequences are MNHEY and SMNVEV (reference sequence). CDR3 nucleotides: TGTGCCAGCGGGTCACATACACAGGGGAACTACGAGCAGTACTTC. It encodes CASGSHTQGNYEQYF.

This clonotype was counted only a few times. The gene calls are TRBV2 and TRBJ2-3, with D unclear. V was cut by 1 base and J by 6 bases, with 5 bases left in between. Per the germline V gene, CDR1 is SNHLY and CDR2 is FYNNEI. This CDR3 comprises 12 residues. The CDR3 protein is CASSEGWDTQYF. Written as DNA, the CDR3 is TGTGCCAGCAGTGAAGGTTGGGATACGCAGTATTTT.

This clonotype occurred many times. As DNA, the CDR3 is TGCAGTGCTATGGCGGAAATGGGGACCCAGTACTTC. It is translated as CSAMAEMGTQYF. This chain connects TRBV20-1 to TRBJ2-5; D unclear. This CDR3 contains 12 residues. Trimming pared 4 bases from V and 7 bases from J, leaving 13 bases between. CDR1 and CDR2 from the germline V gene are DFQATT and SNEGSKA (reference sequence).

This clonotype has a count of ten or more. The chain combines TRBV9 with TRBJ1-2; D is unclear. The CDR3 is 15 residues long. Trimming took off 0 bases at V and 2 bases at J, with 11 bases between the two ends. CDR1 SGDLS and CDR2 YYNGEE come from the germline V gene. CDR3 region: CASSVGVGTNYGYTF. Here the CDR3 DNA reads TGTGCCAGCAGCGTAGGGGTAGGTACCAACTATGGCTACACCTTC.

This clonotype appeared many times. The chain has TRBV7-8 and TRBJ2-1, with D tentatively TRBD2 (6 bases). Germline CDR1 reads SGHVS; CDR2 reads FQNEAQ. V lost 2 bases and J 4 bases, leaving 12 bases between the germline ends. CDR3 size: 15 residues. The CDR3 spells CASSLSGRTYNEQFF. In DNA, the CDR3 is TGTGCCAGCAGCTTATCCGGGAGAACTTACAATGAGCAGTTCTTC.

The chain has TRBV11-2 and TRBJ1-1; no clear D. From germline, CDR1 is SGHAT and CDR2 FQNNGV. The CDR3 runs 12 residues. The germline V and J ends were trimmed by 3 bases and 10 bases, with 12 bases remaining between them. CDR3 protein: CASSFDPATAFF. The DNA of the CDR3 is TGTGCCAGCAGCTTTGACCCCGCCACAGCTTTCTTT.

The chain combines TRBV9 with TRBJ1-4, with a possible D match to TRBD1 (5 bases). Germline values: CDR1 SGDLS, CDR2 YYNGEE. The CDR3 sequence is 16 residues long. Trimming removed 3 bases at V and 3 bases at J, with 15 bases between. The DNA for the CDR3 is TGTGCCAGCAGCGGGCAGGGCCTGGCAGCTAATGAAAAACTGTTTTTT. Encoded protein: CASSGQGLAANEKLFF.

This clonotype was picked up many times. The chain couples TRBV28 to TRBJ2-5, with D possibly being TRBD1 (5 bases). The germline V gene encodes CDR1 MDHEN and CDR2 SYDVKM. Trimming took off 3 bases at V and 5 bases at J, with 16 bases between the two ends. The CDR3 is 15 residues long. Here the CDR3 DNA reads TGTGCCAGCAGTTTTAAGCAGGGTGGTGTTGAGACCCAGTACTTC. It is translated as CASSFKQGGVETQYF.

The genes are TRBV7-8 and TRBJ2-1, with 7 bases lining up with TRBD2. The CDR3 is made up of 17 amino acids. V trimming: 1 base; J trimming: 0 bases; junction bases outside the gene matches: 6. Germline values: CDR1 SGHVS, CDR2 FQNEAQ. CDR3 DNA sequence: TGTGCCAGCAGCTTAGAGGCTAGCGGATTCTCCTACAATGAGCAGTTCTTC. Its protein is CASSLEASGFSYNEQFF.

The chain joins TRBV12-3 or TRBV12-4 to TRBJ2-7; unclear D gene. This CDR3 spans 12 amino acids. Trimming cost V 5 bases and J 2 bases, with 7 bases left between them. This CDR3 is CASSQSTYEQYF. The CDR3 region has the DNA TGTGCCAGCAGTCAGTCAACCTACGAGCAGTACTTC.